The entry below gives a single TCR beta chain sequence along with its context. Cohort allocation depended upon clinical history that participants reported. Study processing details: Amplification of reference gene primers was used by the study to estimate nucleated cell counts. Sequencing was performed with immunoSEQ multiplex PCR; in TCRdb, only in-frame clones are kept and a portion is missing. V and J calls and clone size come straight from that table; D and trimming were deduced from the DNA. The sample comprises about 160,000 clones, 87% of which are singletons, and approximately 4% rests with the top ten. This sample was taken from a study of blood T cell repertoires in COVID-19. The wider study: PBMCs, B-cell-depleted T cells, or T cells provided the cDNA or gDNA that made up the material.

The CDR3 has 17 amino acids. Trimming at V came to 4 bases and at J to 8 bases, leaving 13 bases not matched to a gene. Looked up from germline, CDR1 is LNHDA and CDR2 is SQIVND (reference sequence). Material: PBMCs or T cells enriched from blood (not recorded which). The chain links TRBV19 to TRBJ1-4, with 10 bases fitting TRBD1. The TCR sequence derives from a middle-aged woman who had been exposed to COVID-19. Here the CDR3 DNA reads TGTGCCAGTAGTACCGGACAGGGGGGCCGCTCCAGCGAAAAACTGTTTTTT. Its translation is CASSTGQGGRSSEKLFF.